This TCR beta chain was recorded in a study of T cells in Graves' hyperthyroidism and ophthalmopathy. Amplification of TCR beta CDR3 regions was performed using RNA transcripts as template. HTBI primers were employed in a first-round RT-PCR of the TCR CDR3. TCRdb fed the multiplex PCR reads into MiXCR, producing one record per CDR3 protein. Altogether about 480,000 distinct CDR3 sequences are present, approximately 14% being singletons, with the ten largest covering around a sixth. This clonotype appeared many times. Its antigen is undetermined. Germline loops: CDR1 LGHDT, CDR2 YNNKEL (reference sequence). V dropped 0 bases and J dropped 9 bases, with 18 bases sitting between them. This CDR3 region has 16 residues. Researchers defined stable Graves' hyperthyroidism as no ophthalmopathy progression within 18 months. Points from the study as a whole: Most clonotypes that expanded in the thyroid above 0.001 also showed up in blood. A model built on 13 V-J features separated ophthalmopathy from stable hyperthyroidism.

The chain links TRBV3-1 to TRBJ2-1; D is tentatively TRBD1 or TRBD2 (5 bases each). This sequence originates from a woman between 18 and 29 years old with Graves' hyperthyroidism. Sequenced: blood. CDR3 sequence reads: CASSQEGRAEVIEQFF. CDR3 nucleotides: TGTGCCAGCAGCCAAGAGGGGCGGGCCGAGGTGATTGAGCAGTTCTTC.